The following is a T cell receptor (beta chain) sequence with its context. This entry is derived from a study of T cell changes during pregnancy in multiple sclerosis. Some clones are missing from TCRdb's copy, which holds only in-frame ones; the method was immunoSEQ multiplex PCR. Of tens of thousands of clones listed, 92% are singletons. Germline CDR1 reads SGHNT; CDR2 reads YYREEE (reference sequence). This CDR3 has 15 residues. Trimming pared 4 bases from V and 2 bases from J, leaving 13 bases between. The V call is TRBV5-4, the J call TRBJ2-1; D gene ambiguous. Sequences were derived from peripheral blood, sampled in the second trimester of pregnancy. The sequence came from a female donor in good health, enrolled as a control in a pregnancy study. CDR3 protein: CASSPTSPAYNEQFF. DNA of the CDR3: TGTGCCAGCAGCCCAACGTCCCCAGCCTACAATGAGCAGTTCTTC.